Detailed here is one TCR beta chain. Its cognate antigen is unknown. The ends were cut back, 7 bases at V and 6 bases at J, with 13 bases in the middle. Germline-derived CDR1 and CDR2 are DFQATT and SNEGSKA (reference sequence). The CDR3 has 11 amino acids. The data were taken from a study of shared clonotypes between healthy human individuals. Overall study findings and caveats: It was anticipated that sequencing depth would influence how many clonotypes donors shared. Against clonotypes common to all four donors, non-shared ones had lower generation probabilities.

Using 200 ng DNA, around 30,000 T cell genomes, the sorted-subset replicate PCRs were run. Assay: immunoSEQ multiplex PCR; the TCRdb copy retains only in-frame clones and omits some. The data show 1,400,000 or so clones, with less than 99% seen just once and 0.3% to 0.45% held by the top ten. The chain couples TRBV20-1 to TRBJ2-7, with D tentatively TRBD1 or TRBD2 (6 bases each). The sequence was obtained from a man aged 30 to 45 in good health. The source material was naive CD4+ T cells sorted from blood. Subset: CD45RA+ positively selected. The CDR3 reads CSGGAPREQYF. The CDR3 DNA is TGCAGTGGGGGGGCCCCTCGCGAGCAGTACTTC.